What follows describes a single T cell receptor (beta chain). The antigen is undetermined. The record originates from a study of cytomegalovirus exposure and HLA in healthy donors. Findings and limits, study-wide: Later genetic work tied a missense DCLRE1C variant to beta-chain V and J trimming. Most TCR sequences were uncommon, yet certain public TCRs appeared in many donors. Through in vitro validation, a few CMV-associated chains were shown to be specific for CMV antigens. Reportedly, diagnosis of cytomegalovirus status by the classifier showed high specificity and sensitivity.

This CDR3 is built from 13 residues. Per the germline V gene, CDR1 is ENHRY and CDR2 is SYGVKD. V shed 4 bases and J shed 4 bases, with 9 bases lying between them. PCR involved 60 Vbeta and 13 Jbeta primers. Clones were read by immunoSEQ multiplex PCR, and TCRdb kept only the in-frame ones, dropping some. The sample includes 200,000 to 250,000 clones, approximately 85% seen only once; the top ten take approximately 0.24%. This receptor was taken from a girl aged 2 to 9 in good health and CMV-seronegative. The V and J genes are TRBV10-3 and TRBJ2-3, with a weak D call TRBD1 (6 bases). Input material: PBMCs. The CDR3: CAISGGTPDTQYF. CDR3 sequence (DNA): TGTGCCATCAGTGGGGGGACACCAGATACGCAGTATTTT.